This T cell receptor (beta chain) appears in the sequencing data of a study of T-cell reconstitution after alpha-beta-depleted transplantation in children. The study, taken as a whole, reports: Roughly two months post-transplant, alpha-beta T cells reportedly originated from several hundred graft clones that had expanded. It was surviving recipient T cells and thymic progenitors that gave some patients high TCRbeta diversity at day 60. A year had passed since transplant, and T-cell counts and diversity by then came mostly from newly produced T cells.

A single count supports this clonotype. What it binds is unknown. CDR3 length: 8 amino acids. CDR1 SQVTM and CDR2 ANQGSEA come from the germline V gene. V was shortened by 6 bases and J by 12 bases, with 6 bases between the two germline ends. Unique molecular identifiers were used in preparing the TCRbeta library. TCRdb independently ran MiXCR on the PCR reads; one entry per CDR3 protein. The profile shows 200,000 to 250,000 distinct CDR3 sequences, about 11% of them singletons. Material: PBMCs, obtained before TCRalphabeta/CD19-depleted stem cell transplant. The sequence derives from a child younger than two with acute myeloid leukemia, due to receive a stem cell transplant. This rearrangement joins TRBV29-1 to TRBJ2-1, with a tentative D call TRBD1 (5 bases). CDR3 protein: CSVQGQFF. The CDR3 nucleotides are TGCAGCGTGCAGGGGCAGTTCTTC.